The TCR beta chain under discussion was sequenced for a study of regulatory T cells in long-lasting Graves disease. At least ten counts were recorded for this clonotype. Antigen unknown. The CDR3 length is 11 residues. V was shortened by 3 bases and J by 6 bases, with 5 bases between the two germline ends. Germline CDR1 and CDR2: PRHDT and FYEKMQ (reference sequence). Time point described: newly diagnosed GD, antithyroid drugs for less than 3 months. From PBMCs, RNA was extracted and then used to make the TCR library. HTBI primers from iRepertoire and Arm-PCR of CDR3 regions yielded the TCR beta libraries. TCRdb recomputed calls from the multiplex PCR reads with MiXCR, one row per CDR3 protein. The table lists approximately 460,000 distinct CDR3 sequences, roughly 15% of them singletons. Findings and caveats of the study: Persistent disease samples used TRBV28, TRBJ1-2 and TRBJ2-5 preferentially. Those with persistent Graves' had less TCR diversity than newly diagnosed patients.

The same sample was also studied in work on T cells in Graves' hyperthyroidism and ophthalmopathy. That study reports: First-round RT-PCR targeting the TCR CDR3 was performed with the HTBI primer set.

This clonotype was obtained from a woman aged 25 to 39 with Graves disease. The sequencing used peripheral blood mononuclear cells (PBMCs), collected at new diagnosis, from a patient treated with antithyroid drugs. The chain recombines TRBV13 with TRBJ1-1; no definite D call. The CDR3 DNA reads TGTGCCAGCAGCTTTCGATCTGAAGCTTTCTTT. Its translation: CASSFRSEAFF.